This passage covers 13 T cell receptor beta chains from one sample sequenced in a study of Ad26.COV2.S vaccination and SARS-CoV-2 variants. The treatment was: roughly 20 received Ad26.COV2.S at low or high dose, single or two shots; roughly five received placebo; per-sample allocation not given. Day 63 after the first vaccine or placebo injection was the time point for sampling. Libraries were prepared by immunoSEQ multiplex PCR; TCRdb keeps only in-frame clonotypes and omits some of them. The sample yields 400,000 to 450,000 clones, 90% seen once. The sequencing used peripheral blood, collected in a trial of Ad26.COV2.S vaccine versus placebo. The source of these receptors is a person aged 18-65 years who received the Ad26.COV2.S COVID-19 vaccine or a placebo.

The gene calls are TRBV23-1 and TRBJ2-2; 7 nucleotides line up with TRBD1. TRBV23-1 is marked as an open reading frame, function uncertain. V lost 0 bases, J lost 4 bases, and 17 bases stayed unmatched. This CDR3 has 20 amino acids. This CDR3 is CASSQSSSPDHRGTTGELFF. The CDR3 DNA reads TGCGCCAGCAGTCAATCGTCGTCCCCGGACCACAGGGGTACCACCGGGGAGCTGTTTTTT.

This chain connects TRBV5-1 to TRBJ2-3; 11 nucleotides align to TRBD2. The CDR3 runs 16 residues. Per germline, CDR1 SGHRS and CDR2 YFSETQ. J gave up 3 bases and V 4 bases, and 7 bases lay outside the gene matches. The DNA of the CDR3 is TGCGCCAGCAGCGTCACCTTAGCGGGGGGGACAGATACGCAGTATTTT. This codes for CASSVTLAGGTDTQYF.

The chain links TRBV7-9 to TRBJ1-1; TRBD1 aligns across 10 bases. This CDR3 is built from 18 residues. Germline assignment: CDR1 SEHNR and CDR2 FQNEAQ (reference sequence). Trimming took 4 bases from V and 7 from J; bases not matched to a gene: 18. The DNA of the CDR3 is TGTGCCAGCAGCTCTAATGAAGATCGGGACAGGGGAAACGGTGAAGCTTTCTTT. The encoded protein is CASSSNEDRDRGNGEAFF.

This chain connects TRBV27 to TRBJ2-5, with D uncertain. V was trimmed by 1 base and J by 1 base, leaving 7 bases between them. This CDR3 has 14 residues. From germline, CDR1 is MNHEY and CDR2 SMNVEV (reference sequence). The CDR3 here is CASSLLGSQETQYF. The CDR3 region has the DNA TGTGCCAGCAGTTTATTGGGCAGCCAAGAGACCCAGTACTTC.

The rearrangement joins TRBV30 to TRBJ1-4; 9 bases fit TRBD1. Germline values: CDR1 GTSNPN, CDR2 SVGIG (reference sequence). V trimming: 6 bases; J trimming: 5 bases; junction bases outside the gene matches: 4. The CDR3 loop spans 13 amino acids. The CDR3 coding sequence is TGTGCCTGCGGACAGGGGATAAATGAAAAACTGTTTTTT. Its translation is CACGQGINEKLFF.

The chain carries TRBV9 and TRBJ2-1, with a tentative D call TRBD2 (6 bases). This CDR3 has 16 amino acids. The germline V gene encodes CDR1 SGDLS and CDR2 YYNGEE. V was pared by 0 bases and J by 7 bases, with 17 bases between. The CDR3, as DNA: TGTGCCAGCAGCGTAGCCGACCAGGACTACGTAAATGAGCAGTTCTTC. Its protein product is CASSVADQDYVNEQFF.

This clone showed up just once. The chain uses TRBV10-3 and TRBJ2-1, with 8 bases lining up with TRBD1. Germline loops: CDR1 ENHRY, CDR2 SYGVKD. CDR3 length: 16 amino acids. The junction had 14 bases not matched to a gene; V was cut back by 6 bases and J by 7 bases. The CDR3 DNA reads as TGTGCCATCAGCCCGGGACAGGCCCTTGGTGGGAATGAGCAGTTCTTC. This encodes CAISPGQALGGNEQFF.

The CDR3 DNA reads TGTGCCAGCAGCCAAGAATATAGGACAGGGAGATACAGGAGCTCCTACGAGCAGTACTTC. It is translated as CASSQEYRTGRYRSSYEQYF. The rearrangement links TRBV4-2 to TRBJ2-7; 8 bases are shared with TRBD1. The CDR3 is 20 residues long. Germline V gives CDR1 LGHNA, CDR2 YNFKEQ. V was clipped by 0 bases and J by 0 bases; unmatched bases: 16.

This clone was counted once. The chain couples TRBV7-9 to TRBJ2-7; 7 bases are shared with TRBD2. Germline loops: CDR1 SEHNR, CDR2 FQNEAQ (reference sequence). V was pared by 5 bases and J by 3 bases, with 7 bases of the junction left unmatched. CDR3 length: 14 amino acids. The CDR3 DNA follows: TGTGCCAGCAGCCCCCGCGCGGGAGTCTACGAGCAGTACTTC. Translation gives CASSPRAGVYEQYF. Full variable domain (missing parts from reference TRBV7-9 and TRBJ2-7): DTGVSQNPRHKITKRGQNVTFRCDPISEHNRLYWYRQTLGQGPEFLTYFQNEAQLEKSRLLSDRFSAERPKGSFSTLEIQRTEQGDSAMYLCASSPRAGVYEQYFGPGTRLTVT.

The gene calls are TRBV7-3 and TRBJ2-1; weak D call: TRBD2 (6 bases). This CDR3 spans 17 amino acids. Germline values: CDR1 SGHTA, CDR2 FQGTGA. V lost 5 bases, J lost 0 bases, and 17 bases lay in between. In DNA form, the CDR3 reads TGTGCCAGCAGCCAAAGCGGGCGCGCTAGCTCCTACAATGAGCAGTTCTTC. It encodes CASSQSGRASSYNEQFF.

The rearrangement links TRBV19 to TRBJ1-5; TRBD1 agrees at 8 bases. Germline V gene data show CDR1 as LNHDA and CDR2 as SQIVND (reference sequence). The CDR3 is 14 residues long. J lost 1 base, V lost 4 bases, and 0 bases had no gene match. The CDR3 DNA sequence: TGTGCCAGTAGTAGGGACAGGAGCAATCAGCCCCAGCATTTT. Translating gives CASSRDRSNQPQHF. Using reference TRBV19 and TRBJ1-5 for the parts outside the CDR3, the full variable domain is DGGITQSPKYLFRKEGQNVTLSCEQNLNHDAMYWYRQDPGQGLRLIYYSQIVNDFQKGDIAEGYSVSREKKESFPLTVTSAQKNPTAFYLCASSRDRSNQPQHFGDGTRLSIL.

This clone occurred once. The chain joins TRBV6-5 to TRBJ2-5; D might be TRBD2 (5 bases). CDR1 and CDR2 from the germline V gene are MNHEY and SVGAGI. CDR3 length: 15 amino acids. V shed 0 bases and J shed 2 bases, with 10 bases lying between them. As DNA, the CDR3 is TGTGCCAGCAGTTACTCGAGGGCAGCGCAAGAGACCCAGTACTTC. Its protein product is CASSYSRAAQETQYF.

V usage is TRBV29-1 and J usage is TRBJ1-1, with D maybe TRBD1 (6 bases). CDR3 length equals 14 residues. Deletions cut 1 base from V and 3 bases from J, with 12 bases between. Germline CDR1 reads SQVTM; CDR2 reads ANQGSEA. The CDR3 sequence is CSVEAGARDTEAFF. The CDR3 nucleotides are TGCAGCGTTGAAGCGGGGGCGAGGGACACTGAAGCTTTCTTT. Looking up the rest from reference TRBV29-1 and TRBJ1-1 gives the full variable domain: SAVISQKPSRDICQRGTSLTIQCQVDSQVTMMFWYRQQPGQSLTLIATANQGSEATYESGFVIDKFPISRPNLTFSTLTVSNMSPEDSSIYLCSVEAGARDTEAFFGQGTRLTVV.